The following is a TCR beta chain sequence with its context. Its antigen is not known. This entry belongs to a study of cytomegalovirus exposure and HLA in healthy donors. The PCR was carried out with 60 Vbeta primers and 13 Jbeta primers. Profiling relied on immunoSEQ multiplex PCR, and the TCRdb table lists in-frame clones only, not all of them. The table includes around 200,000 clones, around four fifths detected once. CDR3 size: 13 residues. CDR1 and CDR2 from the germline V gene are SGHRS and YFSETQ. V was pared by 1 base and J by 3 bases, with 7 bases between. Study observations and caveats: The study recorded 150 to 200 TCR beta chains that were cytomegalovirus-associated.

The clonotype was recovered from a woman aged 35 to 49 in good health and CMV-seronegative. Sequenced material: PBMCs. The rearrangement uses TRBV5-1 and TRBJ1-1; D is uncertain. In nucleotides, the CDR3 is TGCGCCAGCAGCTTGCGGGAGTACACTGAAGCTTTCTTT. Residues: CASSLREYTEAFF.